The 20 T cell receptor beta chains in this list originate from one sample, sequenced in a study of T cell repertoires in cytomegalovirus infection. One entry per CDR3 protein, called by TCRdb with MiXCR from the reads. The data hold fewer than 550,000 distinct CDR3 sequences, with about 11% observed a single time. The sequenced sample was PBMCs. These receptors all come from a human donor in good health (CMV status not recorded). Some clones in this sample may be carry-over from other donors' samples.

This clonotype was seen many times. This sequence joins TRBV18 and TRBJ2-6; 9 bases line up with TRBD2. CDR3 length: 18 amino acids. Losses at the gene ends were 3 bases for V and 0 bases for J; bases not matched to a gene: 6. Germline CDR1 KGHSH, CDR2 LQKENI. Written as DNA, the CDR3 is TGTGCCAGCTCACCTAGCGGGAGAGGACTCTCTGGGGCCAACGTCCTGACTTTC. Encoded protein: CASSPSGRGLSGANVLTF.

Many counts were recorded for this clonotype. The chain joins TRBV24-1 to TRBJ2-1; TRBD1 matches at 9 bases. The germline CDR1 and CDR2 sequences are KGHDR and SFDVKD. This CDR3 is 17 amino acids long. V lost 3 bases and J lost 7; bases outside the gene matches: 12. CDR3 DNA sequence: TGTGCCACCAGTGATCTTAATCCCGGGACAGGGCGAAATGAGCAGTTCTTC. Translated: CATSDLNPGTGRNEQFF.

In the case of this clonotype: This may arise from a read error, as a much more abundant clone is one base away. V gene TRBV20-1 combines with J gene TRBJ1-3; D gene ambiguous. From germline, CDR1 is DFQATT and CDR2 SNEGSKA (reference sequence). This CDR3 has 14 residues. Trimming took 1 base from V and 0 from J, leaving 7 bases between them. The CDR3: CSARGPHSGNTIYF. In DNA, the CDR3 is TGCAGTGCTAGAGGCCCACACTCTGGAAACACCATATATTTT.

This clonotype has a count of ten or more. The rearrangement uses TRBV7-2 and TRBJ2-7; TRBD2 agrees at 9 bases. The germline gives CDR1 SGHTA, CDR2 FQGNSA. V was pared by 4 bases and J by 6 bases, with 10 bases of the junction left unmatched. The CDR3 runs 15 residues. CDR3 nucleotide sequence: TGTGCCAGCAGCTCCGGGGGACTAGCTTCCCTCGAGCAGTACTTC. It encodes CASSSGGLASLEQYF.

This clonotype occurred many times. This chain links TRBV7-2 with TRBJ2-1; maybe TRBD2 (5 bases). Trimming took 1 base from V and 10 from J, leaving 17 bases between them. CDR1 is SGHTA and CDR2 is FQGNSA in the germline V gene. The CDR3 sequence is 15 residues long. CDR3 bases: TGTGCCAGCAGCTTAGGGCTAGCCCAAGCCACCGAGCAGTTCTTC. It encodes CASSLGLAQATEQFF.

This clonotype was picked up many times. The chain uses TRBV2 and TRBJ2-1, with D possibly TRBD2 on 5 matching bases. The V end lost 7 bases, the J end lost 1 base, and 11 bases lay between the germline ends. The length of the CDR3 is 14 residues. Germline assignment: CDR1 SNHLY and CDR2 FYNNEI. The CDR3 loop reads CASIQRGSYNEQFF. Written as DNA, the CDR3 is TGTGCCAGCATCCAGAGAGGGTCCTACAATGAGCAGTTCTTC.

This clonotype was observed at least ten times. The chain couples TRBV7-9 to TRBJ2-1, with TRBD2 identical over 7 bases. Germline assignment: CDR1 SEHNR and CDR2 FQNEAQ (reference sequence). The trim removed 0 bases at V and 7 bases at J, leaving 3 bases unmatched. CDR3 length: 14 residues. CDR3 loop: CASSLAGGPNEQFF. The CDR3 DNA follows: TGTGCCAGCAGCTTAGCGGGAGGGCCGAATGAGCAGTTCTTC. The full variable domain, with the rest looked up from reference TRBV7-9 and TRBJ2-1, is DTGVSQNPRHKITKRGQNVTFRCDPISEHNRLYWYRQTLGQGPEFLTYFQNEAQLEKSRLLSDRFSAERPKGSFSTLEIQRTEQGDSAMYLCASSLAGGPNEQFFGPGTRLTVL.

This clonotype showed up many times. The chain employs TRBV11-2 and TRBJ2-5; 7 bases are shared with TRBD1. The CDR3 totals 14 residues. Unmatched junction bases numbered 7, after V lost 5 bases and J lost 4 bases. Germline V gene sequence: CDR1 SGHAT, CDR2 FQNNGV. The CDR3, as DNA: TGTGCCAGCAGCCCGAGGGACAGTGCAGAGACCCAGTACTTC. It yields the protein CASSPRDSAETQYF.

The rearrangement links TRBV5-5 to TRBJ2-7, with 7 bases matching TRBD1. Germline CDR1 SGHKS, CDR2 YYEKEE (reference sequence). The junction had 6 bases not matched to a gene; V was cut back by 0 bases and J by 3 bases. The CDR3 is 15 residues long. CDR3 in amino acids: CASSLGVGQLYEQYF. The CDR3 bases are TGTGCCAGCAGCTTGGGAGTGGGACAGCTCTACGAGCAGTACTTC.

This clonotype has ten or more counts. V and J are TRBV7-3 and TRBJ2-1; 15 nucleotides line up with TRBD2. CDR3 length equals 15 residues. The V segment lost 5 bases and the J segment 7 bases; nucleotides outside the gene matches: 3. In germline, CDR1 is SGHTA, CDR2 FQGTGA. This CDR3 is CASSRTSGGANEQFF. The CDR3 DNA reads TGTGCCAGCAGCCGGACTAGCGGGGGGGCGAATGAGCAGTTCTTC. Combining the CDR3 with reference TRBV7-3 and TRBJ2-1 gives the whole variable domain GAGVSQTPSNKVTEKGKYVELRCDPISGHTALYWYRQSLGQGPEFLIYFQGTGAADDSGLPNDRFFAVRPEGSVSTLKIQRTERGDSAVYLCASSRTSGGANEQFFGPGTRLTVL.

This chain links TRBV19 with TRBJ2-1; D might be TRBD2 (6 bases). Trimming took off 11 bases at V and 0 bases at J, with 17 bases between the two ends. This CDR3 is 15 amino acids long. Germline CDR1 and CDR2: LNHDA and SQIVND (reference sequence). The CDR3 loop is CASRPATSSYNEQFF. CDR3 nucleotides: TGTGCCTCTCGACCCGCGACTAGCTCCTACAATGAGCAGTTCTTC. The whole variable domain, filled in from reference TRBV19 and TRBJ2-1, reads DGGITQSPKYLFRKEGQNVTLSCEQNLNHDAMYWYRQDPGQGLRLIYYSQIVNDFQKGDIAEGYSVSREKKESFPLTVTSAQKNPTAFYLCASRPATSSYNEQFFGPGTRLTVL.

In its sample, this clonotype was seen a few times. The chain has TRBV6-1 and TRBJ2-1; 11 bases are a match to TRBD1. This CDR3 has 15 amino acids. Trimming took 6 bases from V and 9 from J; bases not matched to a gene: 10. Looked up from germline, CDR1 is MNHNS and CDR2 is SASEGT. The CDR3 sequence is CASRSGTGGLGEQFF. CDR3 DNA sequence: TGTGCCAGCAGATCCGGGACAGGGGGACTTGGTGAGCAGTTCTTC.

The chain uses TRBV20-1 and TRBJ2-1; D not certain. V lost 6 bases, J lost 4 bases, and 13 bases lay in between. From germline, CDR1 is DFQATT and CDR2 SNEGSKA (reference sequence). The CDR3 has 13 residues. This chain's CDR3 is CSARWPLYNEQFF. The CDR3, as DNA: TGCAGTGCCCGATGGCCTCTTTACAATGAGCAGTTCTTC.

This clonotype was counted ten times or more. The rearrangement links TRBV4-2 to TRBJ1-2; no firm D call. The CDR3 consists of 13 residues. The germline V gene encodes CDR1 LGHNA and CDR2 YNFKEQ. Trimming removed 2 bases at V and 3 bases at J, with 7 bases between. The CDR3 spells CASSQQTHYGYTF. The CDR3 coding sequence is TGTGCCAGCAGCCAACAAACCCACTATGGCTACACCTTC.

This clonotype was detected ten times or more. The CDR3 region is CASSPLWDDGNRLNTEAFF. The DNA for the CDR3 is TGTGCCAGCTCACCACTGTGGGATGATGGGAACAGACTGAACACTGAAGCTTTCTTT. The V call is TRBV18, the J call TRBJ1-1, with D unresolved. CDR1 and CDR2 (germline): KGHSH, LQKENI. CDR3 length equals 19 residues. The V and J ends lost 1 base and 0 bases respectively, with 21 bases between them.

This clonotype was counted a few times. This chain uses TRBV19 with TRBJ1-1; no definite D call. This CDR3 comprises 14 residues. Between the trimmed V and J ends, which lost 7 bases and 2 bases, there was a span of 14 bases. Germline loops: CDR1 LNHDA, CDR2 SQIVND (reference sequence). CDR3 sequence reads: CASMGRNVNTEAFF. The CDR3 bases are TGTGCCAGTATGGGGAGAAATGTAAACACTGAAGCTTTCTTT.

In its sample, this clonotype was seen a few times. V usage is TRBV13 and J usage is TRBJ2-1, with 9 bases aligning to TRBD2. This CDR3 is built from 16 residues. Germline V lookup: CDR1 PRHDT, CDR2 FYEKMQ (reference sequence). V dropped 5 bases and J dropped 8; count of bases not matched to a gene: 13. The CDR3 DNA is TGTGCCAGCAGCCTATGGGGCGGGAGGGACGGGCATGAGCAGTTCTTC. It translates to CASSLWGGRDGHEQFF.

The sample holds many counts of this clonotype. The CDR3 DNA reads TGTGCCAGCAGCTCGGACCGGTCTTACGAGCAGTACTTC. Translation: CASSSDRSYEQYF. The rearrangement uses TRBV7-8 and TRBJ2-7; D gene unclear. Trimming shortened V by 4 bases and J by 4 bases, and 11 bases separated the two germline ends. The CDR3 loop spans 13 amino acids. The germline V gene encodes CDR1 SGHVS and CDR2 FQNEAQ.

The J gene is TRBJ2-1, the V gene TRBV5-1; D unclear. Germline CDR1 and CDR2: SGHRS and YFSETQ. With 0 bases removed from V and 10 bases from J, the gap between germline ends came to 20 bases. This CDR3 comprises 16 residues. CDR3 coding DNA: TGCGCCAGCAGCTTGGGGAAAGGTGGGATACAATGGGAGCAGTTCTTC. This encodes CASSLGKGGIQWEQFF.

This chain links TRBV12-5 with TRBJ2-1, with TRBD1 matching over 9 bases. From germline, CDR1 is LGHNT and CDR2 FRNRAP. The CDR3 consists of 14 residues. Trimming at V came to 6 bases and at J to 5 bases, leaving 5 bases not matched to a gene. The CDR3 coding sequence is TGTGCTAGTGGGGTGTGGACAGGGGACAATGAGCAGTTCTTC. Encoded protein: CASGVWTGDNEQFF.